A selection of T cell receptor beta chains follows, all from one sample in a study of T cells after yellow fever vaccination. TCRdb used MiXCR to reprocess the 5' RACE reads, holding one entry per CDR3 protein. The repertoire holds about 340,000 distinct CDR3 sequences, with around 12% as singletons. Sequences were derived from CD4+ T cells sorted from PBMCs, sampled 15 days after the yellow fever booster vaccination. The receptors come from a man aged 18 to 30 who received the YFV17D yellow fever vaccine. CDR3s include the opening cysteine and the closing phenylalanine or tryptophan. D genes are given only for firm matches. Clone size is shown for a subset of rows, as once, few, many or a class of expanded clone.

V	size	length	J	D	DNA	CDR3
TRBV29-1	-	12	TRBJ2-2	-	TGCAGCGTTGCTTCGAGTACCGGGGAGCTGTTTTTT	CSVASSTGELFF
TRBV7-9	few	15	TRBJ1-6	-	TGTGCCAGCAGCTCAACCGGGACGTCCGATTCACCCCTCCACTTT	CASSSTGTSDSPLHF
TRBV20-1	-	14	TRBJ2-4	-	TGCAGTGCTAGAGTTCCGGGGGCGACGAACATTCAGTACTTC	CSARVPGATNIQYF
TRBV7-6	few	14	TRBJ1-4	TRBD1	TGTGCCAGCAGCAACAGGGGGCAGGGTGAAAAACTGTTTTTT	CASSNRGQGEKLFF
TRBV6-2/TRBV6-3	-	12	TRBJ2-1	-	TGTGCCAGCAGTTCCTTTCGGGATGAGCAGTTCTTC	CASSSFRDEQFF
TRBV23-1	-	18	TRBJ2-5	-	TGCGCCAGCAGTCAATCGTGTCAGGTCGAATCGGAGGGAGAGACCCAGTACTTC	CASSQSCQVESEGETQYF
TRBV6-5	-	14	TRBJ1-3	-	TGTGCCACCAAAGTGGACCTTGCCGGAAACACCATATATTTT	CATKVDLAGNTIYF
TRBV5-1	many	14	TRBJ1-1	-	TGCGCCAGCAGAGCCGGTGTCACCGACACTGAAGCTTTCTTT	CASRAGVTDTEAFF
TRBV27	-	12	TRBJ2-5	-	TGTGCCAGCAGTACAGAACAAGAGACCCAGTACTTC	CASSTEQETQYF
TRBV4-2	-	16	TRBJ2-3	TRBD2	TGTGCCAGCAGCCAAGGGAATAGCGGGAGCACAGATACGCAGTATTTT	CASSQGNSGSTDTQYF
TRBV14	few	16	TRBJ2-7	TRBD2	TGTGCCAGCAGCTTCGGGGGGAGGATGGCTTTATACGAGCAGTACTTC	CASSFGGRMALYEQYF
TRBV7-2	few	16	TRBJ2-2	TRBD2	TGTGCCAGCAGCCCCCCAGCGGGGCGGAGCACCGGGGAGCTGTTTTTT	CASSPPAGRSTGELFF
TRBV20-1	-	14	TRBJ2-7	TRBD1	TGCAGTGCCACCGGGACAGACAGAACCTACGAGCAGTACTTC	CSATGTDRTYEQYF
TRBV19	-	11	TRBJ2-5	-	TGTGCCAGTGAATTGGGAGAGACCCAGTACTTC	CASELGETQYF
TRBV5-1	-	14	TRBJ1-2	-	TGCGCCAGTAGGCCCGGGACAACGAGCTATGGCTACACCTTC	CASRPGTTSYGYTF
TRBV20-1	-	14	TRBJ1-6	-	TGCAGTGCTAGAGAGGCTGGTCCGAATTCACCCCTCCACTTT	CSAREAGPNSPLHF
TRBV7-2	-	16	TRBJ2-5	TRBD2	TGTGCCAGCAGCGATAGGACTAGCGGGTACCAAGAGACCCAGTACTTC	CASSDRTSGYQETQYF
TRBV2	-	15	TRBJ1-1	-	TGTGCCAGCAGTGTCATGGCAGGTTGGAACACTGAAGCTTTCTTT	CASSVMAGWNTEAFF
TRBV10-1	many	14	TRBJ2-2	-	TGCGCCAGCAGTGAGCACAGGACTACCGGGGAGCTGTTTTTT	CASSEHRTTGELFF
TRBV9	-	14	TRBJ1-2	-	TGTGCCAGCAGCGTTGAGGATGCCGTCTATGGCTACACCTTC	CASSVEDAVYGYTF
TRBV7-3	few	15	TRBJ2-5	-	TGTGCCAGCAGCCCCCGGAATGGTGCAATGGAGACCCAGTACTTC	CASSPRNGAMETQYF
TRBV4-3	-	16	TRBJ1-6	-	TGCGCCAGCAGCCAAGTCTATCTGGTTAGTGGATCACCCCTCCACTTT	CASSQVYLVSGSPLHF
TRBV9	many	14	TRBJ1-1	-	TGTGCCAGCAGCGTAGAACCAGGGGCCCAGTCAGCTTTCTTT	CASSVEPGAQSAFF
TRBV4-3	few	16	TRBJ2-3	TRBD2	TGCGCCAGCAGCCAATCCGGGACTAGCGGGGCGGATACGCAGTATTTT	CASSQSGTSGADTQYF
TRBV12-3/TRBV12-4	many	15	TRBJ2-2	TRBD1	TGTGCCAGCAGTTTAGCGCTCAGGGGGCCCGGGGAGCTGTTTTTT	CASSLALRGPGELFF
TRBV24-1	few	13	TRBJ2-3	-	TGTGCCACCAGTCAGCCGGGCACAGATACGCAGTATTTT	CATSQPGTDTQYF
TRBV5-1	-	14	TRBJ1-4	-	TGCGCCAGCAGCCAAGGACGGGTGGATGAAAAACTGTTTTTT	CASSQGRVDEKLFF
TRBV12-3/TRBV12-4	-	16	TRBJ2-7	TRBD2	TGTGCCAGCAGTTTTGGGCTAGCGGGGTCTGGGACCGAGCAGTACTTC	CASSFGLAGSGTEQYF
TRBV6-6	few	14	TRBJ1-1	-	TGTGCCAGCAGCCATACAGAGATGAACACTGAAGCTTTCTTT	CASSHTEMNTEAFF
TRBV11-2	-	13	TRBJ1-1	TRBD1	TGTGCCAGCAGCTTAGGACAGGGAGGAAGAGCTTTCTTT	CASSLGQGGRAFF
TRBV4-3	few	14	TRBJ2-5	-	TGCGCCAGCAGCCAAGGACCATTCCAAGAGACCCAGTACTTC	CASSQGPFQETQYF
TRBV12-3/TRBV12-4	few	19	TRBJ1-5	-	TGTGCCAGCAGCTTTGGAGGGCGGGGACCCCGGCATAGCAATCAGCCCCAGCATTTT	CASSFGGRGPRHSNQPQHF
TRBV6-5	-	13	TRBJ2-7	-	TGTGCCAGCAGTTATCCAGGCTCCGAAGAGCAGTACTTC	CASSYPGSEEQYF
TRBV4-3	few	13	TRBJ1-2	-	TGCGCCAGCAGCCAAGATAGAGCGCTTGGCTACACCTTC	CASSQDRALGYTF
TRBV7-2	many	11	TRBJ2-7	-	TGTGCCAGCAGCCTACTCTACGAGCAGTACTTC	CASSLLYEQYF
TRBV19	few	17	TRBJ2-2	TRBD1	TGTGCCAGTAGTAGGGGACAGGGGAGGCTCGACACCGGGGAGCTGTTTTTT	CASSRGQGRLDTGELFF
TRBV7-9	few	14	TRBJ2-2	-	TGTGCCAGCAGCTTAGACCTTTACACCGGGGAGCTGTTTTTT	CASSLDLYTGELFF
TRBV7-2	few	21	TRBJ2-3	TRBD1	TGTGCCAGCAGCTTACGCGGATTTCAGGGACAGGGTATGATCGGCACAGATACGCAGTATTTT	CASSLRGFQGQGMIGTDTQYF
TRBV3-1	few	14	TRBJ1-1	-	TGTGCCAGCAACGAGGCGAGCGCGGACACTGAAGCTTTCTTT	CASNEASADTEAFF
TRBV18	-	15	TRBJ2-5	-	TGTGCCAGCGCCACAACCACAGGAAGAGCAGAGACCCAGTACTTC	CASATTTGRAETQYF
TRBV18	few	16	TRBJ2-2	TRBD2	TGTGCCAGCTCACCACTGGGGACTAGAGGGACCGGGGAGCTGTTTTTT	CASSPLGTRGTGELFF
TRBV20-1	-	15	TRBJ1-2	-	TGCAGTGCTAGAAAAACGGACGGACCTAACTATGGCTACACCTTC	CSARKTDGPNYGYTF